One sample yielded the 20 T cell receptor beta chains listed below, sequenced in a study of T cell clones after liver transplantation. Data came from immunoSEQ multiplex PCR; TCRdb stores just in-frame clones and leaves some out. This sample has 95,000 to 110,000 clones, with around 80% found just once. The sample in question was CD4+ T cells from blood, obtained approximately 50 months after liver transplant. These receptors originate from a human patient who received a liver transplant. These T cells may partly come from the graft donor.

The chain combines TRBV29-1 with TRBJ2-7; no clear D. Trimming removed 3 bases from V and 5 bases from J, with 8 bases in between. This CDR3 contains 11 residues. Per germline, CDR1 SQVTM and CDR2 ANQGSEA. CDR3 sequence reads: CSVDIGHEQYF. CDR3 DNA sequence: TGCAGCGTTGATATCGGCCACGAGCAGTACTTC.

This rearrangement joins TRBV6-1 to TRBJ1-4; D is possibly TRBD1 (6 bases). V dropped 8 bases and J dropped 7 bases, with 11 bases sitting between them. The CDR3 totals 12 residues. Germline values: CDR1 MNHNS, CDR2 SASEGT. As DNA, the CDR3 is TGTGCCAGCGGAGGGACACTTGAAAAACTGTTTTTT. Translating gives CASGGTLEKLFF.

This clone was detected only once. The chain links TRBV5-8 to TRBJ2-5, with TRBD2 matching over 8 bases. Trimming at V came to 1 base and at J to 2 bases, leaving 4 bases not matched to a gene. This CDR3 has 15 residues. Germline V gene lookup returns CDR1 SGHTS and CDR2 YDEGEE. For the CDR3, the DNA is TGTGCCAGCAGCTTGTATACGGGGGGGCAAGAGACCCAGTACTTC. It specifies CASSLYTGGQETQYF.

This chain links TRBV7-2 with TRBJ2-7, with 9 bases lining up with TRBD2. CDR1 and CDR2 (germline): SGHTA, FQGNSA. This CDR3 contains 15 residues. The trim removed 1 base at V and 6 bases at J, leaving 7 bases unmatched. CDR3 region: CASSLGLAGAAEQYF. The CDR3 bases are TGTGCCAGCAGCTTAGGGTTAGCGGGAGCTGCCGAGCAGTACTTC.

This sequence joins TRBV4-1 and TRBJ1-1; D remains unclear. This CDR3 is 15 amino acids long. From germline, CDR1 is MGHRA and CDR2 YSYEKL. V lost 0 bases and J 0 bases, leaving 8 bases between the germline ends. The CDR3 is CASSQDVALNTEAFF. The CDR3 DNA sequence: TGCGCCAGCAGCCAAGACGTAGCCTTGAACACTGAAGCTTTCTTT.

CDR3 loop: CASRAPGQGGSPLHF. DNA of the CDR3: TGTGCCAGCAGAGCCCCAGGGCAGGGAGGTTCACCCCTCCACTTT. J is TRBJ1-6 and V is TRBV6-6, with a possible D match to TRBD1 (5 bases). Germline V gene sequence: CDR1 MNHNY, CDR2 SVGAGI (reference sequence). Deletions cut 6 bases from V and 9 bases from J, with 18 bases between. CDR3 length: 15 residues.

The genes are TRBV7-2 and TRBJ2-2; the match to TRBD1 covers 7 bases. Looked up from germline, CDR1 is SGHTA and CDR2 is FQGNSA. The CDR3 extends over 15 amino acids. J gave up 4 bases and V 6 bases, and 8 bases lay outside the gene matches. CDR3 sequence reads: CASSSDRVPTGELFF. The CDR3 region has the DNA TGTGCCAGCAGTTCCGACAGGGTCCCCACCGGGGAGCTGTTTTTT.

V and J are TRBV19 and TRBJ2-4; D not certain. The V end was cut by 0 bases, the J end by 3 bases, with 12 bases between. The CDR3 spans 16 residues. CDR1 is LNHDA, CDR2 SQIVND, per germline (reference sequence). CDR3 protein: CASSIEVPGGKNIQYF. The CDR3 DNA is TGTGCCAGTAGTATAGAGGTTCCAGGTGGCAAAAACATTCAGTACTTC.

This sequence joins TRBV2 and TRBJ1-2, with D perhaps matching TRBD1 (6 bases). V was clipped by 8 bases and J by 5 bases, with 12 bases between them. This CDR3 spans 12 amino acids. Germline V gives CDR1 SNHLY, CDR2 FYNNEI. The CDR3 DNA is TGTGCCAGCCAGGGGCCCCTTTATGGCTACACCTTC. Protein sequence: CASQGPLYGYTF.

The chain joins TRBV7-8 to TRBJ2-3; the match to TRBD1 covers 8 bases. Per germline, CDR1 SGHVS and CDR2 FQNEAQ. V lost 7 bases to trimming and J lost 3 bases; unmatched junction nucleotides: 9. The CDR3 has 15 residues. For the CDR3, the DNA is TGTGCCAGCACAGGGCGGACAGGGAGGACAGATACGCAGTATTTT. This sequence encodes CASTGRTGRTDTQYF.

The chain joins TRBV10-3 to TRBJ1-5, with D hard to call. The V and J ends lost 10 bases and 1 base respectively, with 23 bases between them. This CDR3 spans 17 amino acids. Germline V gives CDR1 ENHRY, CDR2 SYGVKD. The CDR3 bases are TGTGCCAGCCGCCCGGGCGACACCGTCGGGAGCAATCAGCCCCAGCATTTT. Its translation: CASRPGDTVGSNQPQHF.

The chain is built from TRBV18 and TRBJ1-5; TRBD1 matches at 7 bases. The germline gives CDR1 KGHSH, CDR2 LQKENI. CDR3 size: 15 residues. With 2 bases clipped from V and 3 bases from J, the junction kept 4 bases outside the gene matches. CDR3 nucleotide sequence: TGTGCCAGCTCACCATCGCAGGGGGACAATCAGCCCCAGCATTTT. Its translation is CASSPSQGDNQPQHF. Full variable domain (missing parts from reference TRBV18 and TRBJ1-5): NAGVMQNPRHLVRRRGQEARLRCSPMKGHSHVYWYRQLPEEGLKFMVYLQKENIIDESGMPKERFSAEFPKEGPSILRIQQVVRGDSAAYFCASSPSQGDNQPQHFGDGTRLSIL.

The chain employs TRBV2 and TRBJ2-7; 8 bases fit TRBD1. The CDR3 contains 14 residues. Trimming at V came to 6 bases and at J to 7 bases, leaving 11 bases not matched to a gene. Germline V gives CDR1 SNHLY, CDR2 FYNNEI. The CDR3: CASRETTGGGEQYF. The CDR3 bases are TGTGCCAGCAGGGAGACTACAGGGGGAGGTGAGCAGTACTTC.

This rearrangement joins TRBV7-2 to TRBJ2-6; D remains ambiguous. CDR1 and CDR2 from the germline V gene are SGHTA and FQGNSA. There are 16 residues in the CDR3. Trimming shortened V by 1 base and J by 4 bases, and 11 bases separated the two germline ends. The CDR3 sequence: CASSLGRFLGANVLTF. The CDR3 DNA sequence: TGTGCCAGCAGCTTAGGGCGGTTCTTAGGGGCCAACGTCCTGACTTTC.

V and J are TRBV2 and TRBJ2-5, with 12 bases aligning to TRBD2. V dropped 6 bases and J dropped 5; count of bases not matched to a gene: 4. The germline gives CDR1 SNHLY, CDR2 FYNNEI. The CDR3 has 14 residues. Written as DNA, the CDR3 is TGTGCCAGCAGGGCTAGCGGGGGGGTGGAGACCCAGTACTTC. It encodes CASRASGGVETQYF.

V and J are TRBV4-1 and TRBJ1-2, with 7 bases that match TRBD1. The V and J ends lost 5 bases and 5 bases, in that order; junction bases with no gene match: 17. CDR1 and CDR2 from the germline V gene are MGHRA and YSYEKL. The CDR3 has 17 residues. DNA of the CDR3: TGCGCCAGCAGCGCGCCCGGGACAGCGTCTCTTGTTTATGGCTACACCTTC. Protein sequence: CASSAPGTASLVYGYTF.

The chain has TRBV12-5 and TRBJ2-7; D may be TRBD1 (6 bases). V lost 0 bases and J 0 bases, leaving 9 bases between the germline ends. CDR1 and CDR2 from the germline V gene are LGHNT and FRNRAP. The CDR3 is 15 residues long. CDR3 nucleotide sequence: TGTGCTAGTGGTTTGGTCGCGGACAGCTCCTACGAGCAGTACTTC. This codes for CASGLVADSSYEQYF.

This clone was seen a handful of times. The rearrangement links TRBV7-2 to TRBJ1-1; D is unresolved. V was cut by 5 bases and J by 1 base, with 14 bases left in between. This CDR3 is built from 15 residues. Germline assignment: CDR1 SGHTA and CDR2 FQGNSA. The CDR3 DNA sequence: TGTGCCAGCAGCCCGCTGGGGTTCGGGAACACTGAAGCTTTCTTT. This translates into CASSPLGFGNTEAFF.

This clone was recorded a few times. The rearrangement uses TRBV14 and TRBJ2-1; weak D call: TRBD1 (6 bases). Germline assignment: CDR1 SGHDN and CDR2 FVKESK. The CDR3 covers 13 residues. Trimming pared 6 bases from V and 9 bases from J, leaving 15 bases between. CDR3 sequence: CASRMNRGGEQFF. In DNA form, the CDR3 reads TGTGCCAGCAGAATGAATAGAGGGGGTGAGCAGTTCTTC.

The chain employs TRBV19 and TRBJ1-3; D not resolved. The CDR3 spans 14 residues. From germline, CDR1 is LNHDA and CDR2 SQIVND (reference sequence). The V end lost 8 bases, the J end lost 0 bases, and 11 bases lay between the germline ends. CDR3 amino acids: CASALRSSGNTIYF. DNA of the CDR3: TGTGCCAGTGCCCTGCGGAGCTCTGGAAACACCATATATTTT.